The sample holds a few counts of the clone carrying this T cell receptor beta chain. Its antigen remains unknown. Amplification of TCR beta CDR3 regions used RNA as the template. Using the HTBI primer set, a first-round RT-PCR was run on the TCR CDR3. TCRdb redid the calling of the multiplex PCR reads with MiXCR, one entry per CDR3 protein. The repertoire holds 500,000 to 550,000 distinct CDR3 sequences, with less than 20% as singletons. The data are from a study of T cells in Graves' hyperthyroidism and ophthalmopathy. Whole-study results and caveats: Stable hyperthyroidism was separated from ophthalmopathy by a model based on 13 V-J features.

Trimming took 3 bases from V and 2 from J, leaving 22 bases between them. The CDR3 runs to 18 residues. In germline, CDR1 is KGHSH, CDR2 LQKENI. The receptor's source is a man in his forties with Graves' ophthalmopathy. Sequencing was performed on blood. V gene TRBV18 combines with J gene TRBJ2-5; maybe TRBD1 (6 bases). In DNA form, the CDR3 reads TGTGCCAGCTCACCTAGTGTTGGACAGAGGGTCGGACAAGAGACCCAGTACTTC. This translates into CASSPSVGQRVGQETQYF.